The 10 T cell receptor beta chains in this list originate from one sample, sequenced in a study of blood T cell repertoires in COVID-19. Some clones are missing from TCRdb's copy, which holds only in-frame ones; the method was immunoSEQ multiplex PCR. Of about 160,000 clones detected, under 85% appear once; the ten largest clones hold 3.7%. The sequenced material came from peripheral blood. These receptors all stem from an elderly woman with acute or convalescent COVID-19.

This clone appeared a few times. The CDR3 loop reads CASAPGQEGTDTQYF. For the CDR3, the DNA is TGTGCTAGTGCCCCCGGACAGGAGGGCACAGATACGCAGTATTTT. The genes are TRBV12-5 and TRBJ2-3; 7 bases align to TRBD1. Germline loops: CDR1 LGHNT, CDR2 FRNRAP. CDR3 length: 15 residues. J was trimmed by 1 base and V by 7 bases; bases with no gene match: 8.

As DNA, the CDR3 is TGTGCCAGCAGCTTGGGTCCGGGGAAGCCCCAGCATTTT. Its protein is CASSLGPGKPQHF. This chain links TRBV11-1 with TRBJ1-5; D is undetermined. The germline V gene has CDR1 SGHAT and CDR2 FQDESV (reference sequence). The CDR3 spans 13 residues. The V end was cut by 3 bases, the J end by 8 bases, with 11 bases between.

The genes are TRBV3-1 (or the pseudogene TRBV3-2) and TRBJ1-4, with D perhaps TRBD1 (6 bases). The CDR3 has 15 residues. V dropped 0 bases and J dropped 10 bases, with 15 bases sitting between them. From germline, CDR1 is LGHDT and CDR2 YNNKEL (reference sequence). CDR3 in amino acids: CASSQEQGQYGKLFF. The CDR3 DNA sequence: TGTGCCAGCAGCCAAGAGCAGGGACAATATGGAAAACTGTTTTTT.

The V gene is TRBV9, the J gene TRBJ2-1; 9 bases are a match to TRBD2. The ends lost 0 bases at V and 10 bases at J; junction bases unmatched: 8. Germline V lookup: CDR1 SGDLS, CDR2 YYNGEE. There are 15 residues in the CDR3. In nucleotides, the CDR3 is TGTGCCAGCAGCGTAGGTCTAGCGGGGCTAGAGGAGCAGTTCTTC. Translated: CASSVGLAGLEEQFF.

The chain recombines TRBV29-1 with TRBJ2-3; 9 bases fit TRBD1. Germline V gene sequence: CDR1 SQVTM, CDR2 ANQGSEA. This CDR3 contains 15 residues. With 4 bases clipped from V and 1 base from J, the junction kept 6 bases outside the gene matches. The CDR3 DNA sequence: TGCAGCGTTGGAAGGGACAGGGATGGCACAGATACGCAGTATTTT. Protein product: CSVGRDRDGTDTQYF.

The sample holds a few counts of this clone. The V gene is TRBV30, the J gene TRBJ2-6; 7 bases align to TRBD2. This CDR3 region has 14 residues. V lost 6 bases, J lost 4 bases, and 6 bases stayed unmatched. Germline V lookup: CDR1 GTSNPN, CDR2 SVGIG (reference sequence). DNA of the CDR3: TGTGCCTGCCGCACTAGCGCCGGGGCCAACGTCCTGACTTTC. As protein: CACRTSAGANVLTF.

The chain couples TRBV18 to TRBJ1-2; D possibly corresponds to TRBD1 (6 bases). This CDR3 is 14 amino acids long. CDR1 is KGHSH and CDR2 is LQKENI in the germline V gene. V was shortened by 3 bases and J by 3 bases, with 11 bases between the two germline ends. For the CDR3, the DNA is TGTGCCAGCTCACCTTCCAGGGGAGACTATGGCTACACCTTC. Translated: CASSPSRGDYGYTF.

The chain uses TRBV2 and TRBJ1-2; the D gene is possibly TRBD1 (6 bases). The CDR3 loop spans 12 amino acids. Trimming took off 5 bases at V and 6 bases at J, with 10 bases between the two ends. Germline-derived CDR1 and CDR2 are SNHLY and FYNNEI. The CDR3 DNA follows: TGTGCCAGCAGTAACCAGGGGAATGGCTACACCTTC. This codes for CASSNQGNGYTF.

This clone was counted only a few times. CDR3 sequence: CASSYGTGWDTEAFF. The DNA of the CDR3 is TGTGCCAGCAGTTACGGGACAGGGTGGGACACTGAAGCTTTCTTT. The chain employs TRBV6-6 and TRBJ1-1; 9 nucleotides agree with TRBD1. The germline V gene encodes CDR1 MNHNY and CDR2 SVGAGI (reference sequence). Trimming removed 2 bases from V and 3 bases from J; junction bases left unmatched: 4. The CDR3 extends over 15 amino acids.

The chain is built from TRBV6-6 and TRBJ2-7, with D perhaps TRBD1 (5 bases). The CDR3 has 12 residues. V lost 5 bases, J lost 4 bases, and 9 bases lay in between. The V gene's germline CDR1 is MNHNY and CDR2 SVGAGI (reference sequence). DNA for the CDR3: TGTGCCAGCAGTCTCAGGGTTTACGAGCAGTACTTC. This codes for CASSLRVYEQYF.